This TCR beta chain was sequenced for a study of control samples from healthy donors and cancer patients. Produced via immunoSEQ multiplex PCR; TCRdb's table is partial and in-frame only. The sample consists of about 220,000 clones, roughly 94% of them appearing once. The germline gives CDR1 MNHEY, CDR2 SVGAGI. V was clipped by 6 bases and J by 4 bases, with 11 bases between them. The CDR3 extends over 13 amino acids. V usage is TRBV6-5 and J usage is TRBJ2-3; a possible D gene is TRBD2 (5 bases). Sequenced sample: blood. The sequence derives from a man aged 50-59 years in good health. The CDR3 bases are TGTGCCAGCAGAGCCTCCGGGGCAGATACGCAGTATTTT. This translates into CASRASGADTQYF.